This entry concerns a single T cell receptor beta chain. This clone showed up just a few times. Its antigen specificity is not known. No per-base quality is available; no much larger clone lies one base away. The trial excluded patients who had a history of autoimmune disease or who were on systemic immunosuppression. Peripheral blood for TCR sequencing was collected from all dose cohorts at baseline, on cycle 4 day 1, and on cycle 7 day 1. The samples were taken from a phase I, first-in-human, multicenter, open-label dose-escalation trial of ivuxolimab. The trial enrolled adults with locally advanced or metastatic head and neck squamous cell, hepatocellular, melanoma or renal cell carcinoma. CD4+ and CD8+ T cells were sorted separately from peripheral blood before TCR sequencing. This sample is part of a study of OX40 agonist ivuxolimab in advanced cancers. Some background on the complete study: Ivuxolimab was an agonistic, fully human IgG2 monoclonal antibody directed against OX40 (CD134), a costimulatory receptor. Intravenous ivuxolimab was administered to patients every 2 weeks at six dose levels: 0.01, 0.1, 0.3, 1.5, 3 and 10 mg/kg. Of the approximately 50 patients in dose escalation, approximately 20 had hepatocellular carcinoma, around 15 had melanoma, 9 had renal cell carcinoma and 9 had head and neck cancer. A male proportion of 75% to 85% and a mean age of roughly 55 years, ranging from about 23 to 90, were recorded for the dose-escalation cohort. Prior anti-PD-1, anti-PD-L1 or anti-CTLA-4 therapy was permitted, and 40% of dose-escalation patients had received checkpoint inhibitors. Partial responses were achieved by three dose-escalation patients, of whom one had hepatocellular carcinoma and two had cutaneous melanoma. The purpose of peripheral TCRbeta sequencing was to test whether ivuxolimab changed TCR sequence diversity and led to clonal T-cell expansion. The paper describes the monotherapy dose-escalation part (N of about 57 patients) of the phase I trial of ivuxolimab.

Between the V and J ends, shortened by 5 bases and 4 bases respectively, the junction contains 14 bases. The CDR3 measures 14 amino acids from cysteine to phenylalanine. Left in the record is the CDR3 DNA by itself, 42 bases read in frame from the first base. As encoded in the germline V gene (reference sequence), CDR1 is PRHDT while CDR2 is FYEKMQ. To sequence the TCRbeta CDR3 region, genomic DNA was isolated from the sorted cells. The immunoSEQ Assay was used to sequence the TCRbeta CDR3 regions. This is the immuneACCESS table as TCRdb keeps it, with only in-frame sequences that have V and J called. A part of the clones is gone; compared with another copy, unresolved V genes explain less than half, and the rest is unexplained. The sample records some 130,000 clones, about 93% of which are singletons. The ten top clones hold 0.9% to 1.2% of the sample. Paper-wide results and their limitations: In the 0.1-3.0 mg/kg groups, partial responders were among the patients with the lowest normalized peripheral clonal expansion, particularly in CD8+ T cells. After ivuxolimab, expanded clones were on average more numerous among CD8+ T cells than among CD4+ T cells. The antigen specificity of the clonally expanded peripheral T cells was not determined. Clonal expansion of both CD4+ and CD8+ blood T cells was observed from baseline to week 6 at doses 0.1 to 3.0 mg/kg. Low levels of normalized T-cell clonal expansion were also seen in some nonresponding patients.

The sequence was collected from an adult with an advanced solid tumor such as melanoma, head and neck, liver or kidney cancer. The sequence is built from TRBV13 and TRBJ1-2; TRBD1 might be the D gene, on 6 matching bases. Material: CD4+ or CD8+ T cells sorted from blood, obtained in a trial of the OX40 agonist ivuxolimab. The CDR3 reads CASSPAGAGYGYTF. The DNA is TGTGCCAGCAGCCCCGCGGGGGCGGGCTATGGCTACACCTTC.